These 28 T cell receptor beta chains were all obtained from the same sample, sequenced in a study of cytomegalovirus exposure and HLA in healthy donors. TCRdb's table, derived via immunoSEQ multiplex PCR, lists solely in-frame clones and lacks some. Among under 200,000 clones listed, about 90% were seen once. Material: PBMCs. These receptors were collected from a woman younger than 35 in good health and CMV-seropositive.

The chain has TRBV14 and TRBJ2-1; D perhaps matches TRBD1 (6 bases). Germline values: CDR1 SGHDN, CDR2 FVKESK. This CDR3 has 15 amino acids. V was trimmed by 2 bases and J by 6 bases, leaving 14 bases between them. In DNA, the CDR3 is TGTGCCAGCAGCCAATTCCAGGGGCATGTCAATGAGCAGTTCTTC. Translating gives CASSQFQGHVNEQFF.

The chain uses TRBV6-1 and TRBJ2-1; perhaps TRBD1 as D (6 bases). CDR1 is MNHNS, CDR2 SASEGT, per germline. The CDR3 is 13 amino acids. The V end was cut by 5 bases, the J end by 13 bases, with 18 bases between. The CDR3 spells CASSMTGNPIQFF. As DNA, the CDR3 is TGTGCCAGCAGTATGACAGGAAATCCAATCCAGTTCTTC.

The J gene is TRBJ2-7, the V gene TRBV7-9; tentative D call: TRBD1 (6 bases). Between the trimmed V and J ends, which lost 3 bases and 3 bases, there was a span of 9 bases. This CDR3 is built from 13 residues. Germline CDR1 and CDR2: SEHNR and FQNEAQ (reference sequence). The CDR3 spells CASSFGTHYEQYF. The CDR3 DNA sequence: TGTGCCAGCAGCTTCGGGACACACTACGAGCAGTACTTC.

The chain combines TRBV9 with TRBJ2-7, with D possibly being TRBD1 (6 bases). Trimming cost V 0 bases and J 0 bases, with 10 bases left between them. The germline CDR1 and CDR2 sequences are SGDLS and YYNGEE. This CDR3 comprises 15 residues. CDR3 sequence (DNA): TGTGCCAGCAGCGTAGCTACAGGGCTCTCCTACGAGCAGTACTTC. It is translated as CASSVATGLSYEQYF.

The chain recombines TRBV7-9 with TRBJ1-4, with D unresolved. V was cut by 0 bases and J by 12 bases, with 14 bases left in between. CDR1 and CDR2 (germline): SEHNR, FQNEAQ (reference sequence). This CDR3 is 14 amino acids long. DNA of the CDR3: TGTGCCAGCAGCTTAGCGCCAGTAAGAAACGAACTGTTTTTT. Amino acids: CASSLAPVRNELFF. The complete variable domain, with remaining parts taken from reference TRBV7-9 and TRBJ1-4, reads DTGVSQNPRHKITKRGQNVTFRCDPISEHNRLYWYRQTLGQGPEFLTYFQNEAQLEKSRLLSDRFSAERPKGSFSTLEIQRTEQGDSAMYLCASSLAPVRNELFFGSGTQLSVL.

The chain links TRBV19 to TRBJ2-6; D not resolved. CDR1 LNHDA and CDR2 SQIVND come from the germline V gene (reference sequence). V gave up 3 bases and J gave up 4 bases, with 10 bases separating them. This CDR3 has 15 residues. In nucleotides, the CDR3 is TGTGCCAGTAGTATCAACACAGCCGGGGCCAACGTCCTGACTTTC. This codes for CASSINTAGANVLTF.

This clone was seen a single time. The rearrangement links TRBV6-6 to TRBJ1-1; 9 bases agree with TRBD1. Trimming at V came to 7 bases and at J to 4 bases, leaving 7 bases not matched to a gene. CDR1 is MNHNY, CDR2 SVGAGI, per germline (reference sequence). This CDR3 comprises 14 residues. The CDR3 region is CASILTGGTTEAFF. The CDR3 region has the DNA TGTGCCAGCATCCTCACAGGGGGCACCACTGAAGCTTTCTTT.

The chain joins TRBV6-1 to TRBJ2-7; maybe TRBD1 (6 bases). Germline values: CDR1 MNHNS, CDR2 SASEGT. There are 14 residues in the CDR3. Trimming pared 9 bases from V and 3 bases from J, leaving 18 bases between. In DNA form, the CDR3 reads TGTGCCAGTAGCCTCAGGGGCGTTGACTACGAGCAGTACTTC. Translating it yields CASSLRGVDYEQYF.

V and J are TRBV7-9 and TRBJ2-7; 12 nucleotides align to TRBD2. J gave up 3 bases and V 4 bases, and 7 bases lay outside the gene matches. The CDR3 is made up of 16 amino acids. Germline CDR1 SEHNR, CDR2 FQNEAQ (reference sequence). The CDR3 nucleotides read TGTGCCAGCAGCTCGGCTAGCGGGAGGGCCCGCTACGAGCAGTACTTC. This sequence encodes CASSSASGRARYEQYF.

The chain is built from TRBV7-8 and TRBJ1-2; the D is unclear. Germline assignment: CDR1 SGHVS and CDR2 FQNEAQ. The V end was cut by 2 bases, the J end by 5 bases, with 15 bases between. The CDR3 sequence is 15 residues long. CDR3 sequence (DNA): TGTGCCAGCAGCTTATCATGGGAGCCGGAATATGGCTACACCTTC. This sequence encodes CASSLSWEPEYGYTF.

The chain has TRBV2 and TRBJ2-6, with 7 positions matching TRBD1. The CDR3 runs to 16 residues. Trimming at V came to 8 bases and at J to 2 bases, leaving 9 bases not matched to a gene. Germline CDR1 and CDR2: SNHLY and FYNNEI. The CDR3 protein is CASSSNRGAGANVLTF. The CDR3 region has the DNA TGTGCCAGCTCTTCTAACAGGGGCGCTGGGGCCAACGTCCTGACTTTC.

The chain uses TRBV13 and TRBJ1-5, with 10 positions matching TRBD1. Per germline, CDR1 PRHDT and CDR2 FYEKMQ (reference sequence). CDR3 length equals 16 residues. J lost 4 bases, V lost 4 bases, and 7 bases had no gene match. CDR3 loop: CASSSRGQGENQPQHF. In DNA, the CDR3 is TGTGCCAGCAGCTCCCGAGGACAGGGGGAAAATCAGCCCCAGCATTTT.

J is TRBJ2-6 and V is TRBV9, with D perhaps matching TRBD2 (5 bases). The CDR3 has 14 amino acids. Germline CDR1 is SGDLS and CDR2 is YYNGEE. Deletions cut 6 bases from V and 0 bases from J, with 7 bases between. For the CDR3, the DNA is TGTGCCAGCACACGGGGCTCTGGGGCCAACGTCCTGACTTTC. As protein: CASTRGSGANVLTF. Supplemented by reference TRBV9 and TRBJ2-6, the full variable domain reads DSGVTQTPKHLITATGQRVTLRCSPRSGDLSVYWYQQSLDQGLQFLIQYYNGEERAKGNILERFSAQQFPDLHSELNLSSLELGDSALYFCASTRGSGANVLTFGAGSRLTVL.

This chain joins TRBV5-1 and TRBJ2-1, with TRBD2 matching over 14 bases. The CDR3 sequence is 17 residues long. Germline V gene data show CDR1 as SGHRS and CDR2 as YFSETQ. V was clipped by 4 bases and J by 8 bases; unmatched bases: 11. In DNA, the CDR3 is TGCGCCAGCAGCGCACGACTAGCGGGGGGGCTGCGTGATGAGCAGTTCTTC. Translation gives CASSARLAGGLRDEQFF.

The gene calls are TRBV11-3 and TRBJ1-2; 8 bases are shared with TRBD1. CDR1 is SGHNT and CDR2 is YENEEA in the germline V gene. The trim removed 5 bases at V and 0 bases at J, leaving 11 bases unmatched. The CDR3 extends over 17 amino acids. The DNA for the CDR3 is TGTGCCAGCAGCACCCGACAGGGGACCTCAGCTAACTATGGCTACACCTTC. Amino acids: CASSTRQGTSANYGYTF. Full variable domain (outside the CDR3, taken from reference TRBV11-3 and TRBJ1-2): EAGVVQSPRYKIIEKKQPVAFWCNPISGHNTLYWYLQNLGQGPELLIRYENEEAVDDSQLPKDRFSAERLKGVDSTLKIQPAELGDSAVYLCASSTRQGTSANYGYTFGSGTRLTVV.

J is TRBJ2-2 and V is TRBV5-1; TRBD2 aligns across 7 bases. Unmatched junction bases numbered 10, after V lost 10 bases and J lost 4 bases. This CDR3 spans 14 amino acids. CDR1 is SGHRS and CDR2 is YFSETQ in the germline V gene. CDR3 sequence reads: CASYPASGTGELFF. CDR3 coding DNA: TGCGCCTCCTACCCGGCTAGCGGCACCGGGGAGCTGTTTTTT.

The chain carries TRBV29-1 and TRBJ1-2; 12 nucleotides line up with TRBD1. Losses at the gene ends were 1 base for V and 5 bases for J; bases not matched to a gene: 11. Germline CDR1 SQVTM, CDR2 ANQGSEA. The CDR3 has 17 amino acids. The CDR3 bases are TGCAGCGTTGAAGTTGGGGGACAGGGGGCGCTTAGGTATGGCTACACCTTC. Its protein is CSVEVGGQGALRYGYTF.

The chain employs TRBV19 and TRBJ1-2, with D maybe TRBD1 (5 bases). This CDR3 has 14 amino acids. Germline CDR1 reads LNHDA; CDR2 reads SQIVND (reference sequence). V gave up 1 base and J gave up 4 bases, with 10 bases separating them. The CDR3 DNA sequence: TGTGCCAGTAGTATAGGATGGGACTCCTATGGCTACACCTTC. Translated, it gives CASSIGWDSYGYTF.

CDR3 nucleotides: TGTGCCATTTCCGGACAGGGGGCCCCGCTCTCCTACGAGCAGTACTTC. As protein: CAISGQGAPLSYEQYF. V and J are TRBV28 and TRBJ2-7; TRBD1 matches at 11 bases. This CDR3 is 16 amino acids long. CDR1 is MDHEN, CDR2 SYDVKM, per germline. J was trimmed by 0 bases and V by 10 bases; bases with no gene match: 11.

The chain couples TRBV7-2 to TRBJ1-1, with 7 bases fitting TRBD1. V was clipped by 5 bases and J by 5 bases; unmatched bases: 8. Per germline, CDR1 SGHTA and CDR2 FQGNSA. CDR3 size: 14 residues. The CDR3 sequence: CASSPGTVATEAFF. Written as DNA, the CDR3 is TGTGCCAGCAGCCCCGGGACAGTCGCGACTGAAGCTTTCTTT.

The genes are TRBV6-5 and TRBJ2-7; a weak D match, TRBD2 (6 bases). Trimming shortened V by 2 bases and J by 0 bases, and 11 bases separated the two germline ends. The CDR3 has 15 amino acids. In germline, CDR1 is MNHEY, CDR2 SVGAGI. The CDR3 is CASSYGGMGSYEQYF. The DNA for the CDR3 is TGTGCCAGCAGTTACGGCGGGATGGGCTCCTACGAGCAGTACTTC.

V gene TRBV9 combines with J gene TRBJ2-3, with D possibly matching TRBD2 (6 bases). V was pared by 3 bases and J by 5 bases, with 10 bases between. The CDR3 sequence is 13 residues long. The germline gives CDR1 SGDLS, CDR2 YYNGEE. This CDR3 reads CASSGGTGDTQYF. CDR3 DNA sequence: TGTGCCAGCAGCGGCGGGACGGGAGATACGCAGTATTTT.

The CDR3 is CASSLSPFGGGGEQFF. In DNA, the CDR3 is TGTGCCAGCAGCTTAAGCCCCTTTGGGGGGGGCGGGGAGCAGTTCTTC. The V gene is TRBV11-2, the J gene TRBJ2-1; tentative D call: TRBD2 (7 bases). The germline V gene has CDR1 SGHAT and CDR2 FQNNGV. The CDR3 contains 16 residues. V was cut by 2 bases and J by 10 bases, with 21 bases left in between.

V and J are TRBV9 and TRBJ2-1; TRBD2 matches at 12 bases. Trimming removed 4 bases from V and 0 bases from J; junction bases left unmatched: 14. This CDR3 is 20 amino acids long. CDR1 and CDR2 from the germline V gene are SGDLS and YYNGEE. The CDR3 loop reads CASSPFGASGRASSYNEQFF. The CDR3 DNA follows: TGTGCCAGCAGCCCCTTTGGGGCTAGCGGGAGGGCCAGCTCCTACAATGAGCAGTTCTTC.

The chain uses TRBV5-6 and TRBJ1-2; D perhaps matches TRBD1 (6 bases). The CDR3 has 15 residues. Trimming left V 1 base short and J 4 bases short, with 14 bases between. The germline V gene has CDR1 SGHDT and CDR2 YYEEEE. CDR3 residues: CASSLRRGSSYGYTF. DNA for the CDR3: TGTGCCAGCAGCTTGCGTAGGGGGTCAAGCTATGGCTACACCTTC.

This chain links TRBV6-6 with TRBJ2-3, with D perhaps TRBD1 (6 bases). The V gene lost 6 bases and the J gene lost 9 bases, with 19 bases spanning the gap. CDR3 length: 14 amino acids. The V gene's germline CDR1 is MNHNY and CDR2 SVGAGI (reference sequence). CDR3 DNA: TGTGCCAGCAGCAGATCTCAGGGGAAAGAAACGCAGTATTTT. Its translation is CASSRSQGKETQYF.

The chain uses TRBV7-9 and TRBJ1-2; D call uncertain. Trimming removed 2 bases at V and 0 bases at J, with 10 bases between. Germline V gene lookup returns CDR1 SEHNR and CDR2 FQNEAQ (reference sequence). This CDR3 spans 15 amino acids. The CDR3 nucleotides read TGTGCCAGCAGCTTAACTACCGTAGCTAACTATGGCTACACCTTC. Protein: CASSLTTVANYGYTF.

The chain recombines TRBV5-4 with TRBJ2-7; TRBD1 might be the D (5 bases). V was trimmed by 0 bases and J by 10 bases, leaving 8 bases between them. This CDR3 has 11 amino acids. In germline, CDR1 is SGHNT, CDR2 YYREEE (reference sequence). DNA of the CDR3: TGTGCCAGCAGCTTGGGTGGGGCCCAGTACTTC. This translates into CASSLGGAQYF.